This T cell receptor (beta chain) was captured by sequencing in a study of T-cell reconstitution after alpha-beta-depleted transplantation in children. Study results and limitations: T-cell numbers and diversity one year post-transplant derived largely from freshly generated T cells.

As regards this clonotype: As yet, its antigen is unknown. This clone may be a read error of a much larger clone one base away.

The TCRbeta library incorporated unique molecular identifiers. TCRdb redid the calling of the PCR reads with MiXCR, one entry per CDR3 protein. The sample comprises around 670,000 distinct CDR3 sequences, approximately 14% of which are singletons, and 0.79% rests with the top ten. This CDR3 region has 16 residues. Deletions cut 2 bases from V and 10 bases from J, with 21 bases between. The germline V gene has CDR1 ENHRY and CDR2 SYGVKD. J is TRBJ2-1 and V is TRBV10-3, with D perhaps assigned TRBD1 or TRBD2 (5 bases each). The TCR comes from a girl aged 2-9 years with congenital amegakaryocytic thrombocytopenia, due to receive a stem cell transplant. The sample here was PBMCs, taken before TCRalphabeta/CD19-depleted stem cell transplant. The CDR3 DNA is TGTGCCATCAGTGAGACTAGAGGGGCCCTTTCCAAAGAGCAGTTCTTC. Encoded protein: CAISETRGALSKEQFF.